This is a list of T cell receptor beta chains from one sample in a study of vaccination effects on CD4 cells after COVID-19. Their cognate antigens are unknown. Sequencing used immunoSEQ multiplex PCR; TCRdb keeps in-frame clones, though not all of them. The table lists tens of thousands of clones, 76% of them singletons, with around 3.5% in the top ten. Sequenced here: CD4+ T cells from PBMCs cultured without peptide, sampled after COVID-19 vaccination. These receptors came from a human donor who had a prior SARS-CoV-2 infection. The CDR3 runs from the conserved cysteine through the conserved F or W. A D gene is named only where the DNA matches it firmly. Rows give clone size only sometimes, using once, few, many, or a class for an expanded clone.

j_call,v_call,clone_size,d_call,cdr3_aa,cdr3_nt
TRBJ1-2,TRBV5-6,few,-,CASSLRDGFYGYTF,TGTGCCAGCAGCTTAAGGGACGGTTTTTATGGCTACACCTTC
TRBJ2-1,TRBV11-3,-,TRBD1,CASSLEGTGSYNEQFF,TGTGCCAGCAGCTTAGAGGGGACAGGGTCCTACAATGAGCAGTTCTTC
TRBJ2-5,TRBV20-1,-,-,CSASFRGQETQYF,TGCAGTGCTAGTTTTAGAGGTCAAGAGACCCAGTACTTC
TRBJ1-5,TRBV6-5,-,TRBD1,CASSPGQPNQPQHF,TGTGCCAGCAGCCCGGGACAGCCCAATCAGCCCCAGCATTTT
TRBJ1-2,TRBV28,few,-,CASSKRAGYTF,TGTGCCAGCAGCAAAAGGGCTGGCTACACCTTC
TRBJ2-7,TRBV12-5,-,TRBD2,CASGPPGLAVTSYEQYF,TGTGCTAGTGGTCCCCCGGGACTAGCGGTAACCTCCTACGAGCAGTACTTC
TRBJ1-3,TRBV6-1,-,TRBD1,CASSDGWTGVRGNTIYF,TGTGCCAGCAGTGACGGCTGGACAGGGGTTAGGGGAAACACCATATATTTT
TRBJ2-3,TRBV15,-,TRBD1,CATRKGQGASDTQYF,TGTGCCACCAGGAAGGGACAGGGGGCGTCGGATACGCAGTATTTT
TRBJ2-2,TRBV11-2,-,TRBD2,CASSALLALGLFF,TGTGCCAGCAGCGCGCTACTAGCGCTTGGGCTGTTTTTT
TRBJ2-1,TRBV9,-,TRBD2,CASSVVDSGGPGEQFF,TGTGCCAGCAGCGTAGTAGATAGCGGGGGGCCGGGTGAGCAGTTCTTC
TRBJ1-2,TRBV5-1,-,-,CASSPDTNTNYGYTF,TGCGCCAGCAGCCCGGACACTAATACGAACTATGGCTACACCTTC